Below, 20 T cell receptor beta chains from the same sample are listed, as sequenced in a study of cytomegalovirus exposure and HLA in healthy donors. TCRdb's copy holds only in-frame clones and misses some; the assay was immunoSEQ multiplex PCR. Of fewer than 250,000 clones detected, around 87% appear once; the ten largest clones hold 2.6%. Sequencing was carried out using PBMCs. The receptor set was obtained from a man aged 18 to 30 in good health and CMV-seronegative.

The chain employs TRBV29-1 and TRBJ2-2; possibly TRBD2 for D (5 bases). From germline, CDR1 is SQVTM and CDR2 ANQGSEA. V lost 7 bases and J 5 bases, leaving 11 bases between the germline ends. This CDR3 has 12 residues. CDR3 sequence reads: CSASGLTGELFF. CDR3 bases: TGCAGCGCTTCGGGGTTGACCGGGGAGCTGTTTTTT.

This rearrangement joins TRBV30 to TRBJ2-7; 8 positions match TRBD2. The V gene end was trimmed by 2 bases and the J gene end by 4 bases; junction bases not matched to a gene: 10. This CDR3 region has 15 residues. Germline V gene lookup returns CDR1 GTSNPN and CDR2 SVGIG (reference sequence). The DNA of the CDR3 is TGTGCCTGGAGTAGTGGGAGCGGGAGTACGTACGAGCAGTACTTC. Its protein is CAWSSGSGSTYEQYF.

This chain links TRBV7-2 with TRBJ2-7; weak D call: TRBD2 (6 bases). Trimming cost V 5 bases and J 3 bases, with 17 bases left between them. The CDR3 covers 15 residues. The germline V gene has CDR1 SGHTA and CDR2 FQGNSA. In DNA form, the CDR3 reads TGTGCCAGCAGCATCGGGGGTGGCGTGGACTACGAGCAGTACTTC. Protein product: CASSIGGGVDYEQYF.

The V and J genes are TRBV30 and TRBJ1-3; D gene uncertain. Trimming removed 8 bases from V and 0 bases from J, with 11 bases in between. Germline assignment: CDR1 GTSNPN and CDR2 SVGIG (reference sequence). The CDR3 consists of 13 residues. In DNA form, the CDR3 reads TGTGCCCGCGACGGGAACTCTGGAAACACCATATATTTT. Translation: CARDGNSGNTIYF.

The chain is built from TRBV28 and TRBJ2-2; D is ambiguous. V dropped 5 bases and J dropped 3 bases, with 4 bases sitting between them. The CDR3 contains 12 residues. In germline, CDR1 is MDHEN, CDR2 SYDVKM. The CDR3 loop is CASSLDTGELFF. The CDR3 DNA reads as TGTGCCAGCAGTCTCGACACCGGGGAGCTGTTTTTT.

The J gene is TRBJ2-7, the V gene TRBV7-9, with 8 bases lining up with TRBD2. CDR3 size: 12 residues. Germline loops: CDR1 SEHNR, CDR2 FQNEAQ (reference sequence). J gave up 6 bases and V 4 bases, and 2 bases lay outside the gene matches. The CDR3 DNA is TGTGCCAGCAGCTCTACTAGCGGCGAGCAGTACTTC. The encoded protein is CASSSTSGEQYF.

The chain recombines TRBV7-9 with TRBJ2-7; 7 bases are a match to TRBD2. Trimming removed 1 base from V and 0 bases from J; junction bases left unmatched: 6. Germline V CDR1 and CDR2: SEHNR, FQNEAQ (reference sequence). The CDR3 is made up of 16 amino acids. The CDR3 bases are TGTGCCAGCAGCTTAGTATCCGGGGGGAGCTCCTACGAGCAGTACTTC. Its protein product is CASSLVSGGSSYEQYF. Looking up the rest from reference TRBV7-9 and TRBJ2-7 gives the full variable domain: DTGVSQNPRHKITKRGQNVTFRCDPISEHNRLYWYRQTLGQGPEFLTYFQNEAQLEKSRLLSDRFSAERPKGSFSTLEIQRTEQGDSAMYLCASSLVSGGSSYEQYFGPGTRLTVT.

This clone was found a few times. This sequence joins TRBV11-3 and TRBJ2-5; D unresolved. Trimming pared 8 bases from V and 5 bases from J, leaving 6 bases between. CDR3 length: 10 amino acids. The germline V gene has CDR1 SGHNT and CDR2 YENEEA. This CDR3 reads CASPAETQYF. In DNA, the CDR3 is TGTGCCAGCCCCGCGGAGACCCAGTACTTC.

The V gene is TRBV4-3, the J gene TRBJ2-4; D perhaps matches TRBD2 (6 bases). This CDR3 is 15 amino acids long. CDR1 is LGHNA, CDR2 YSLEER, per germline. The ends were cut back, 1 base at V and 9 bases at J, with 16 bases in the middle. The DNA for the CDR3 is TGCGCCAGCAGCCAAGGACAGTTTGGGGGGTTCATTCAGTACTTC. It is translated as CASSQGQFGGFIQYF.

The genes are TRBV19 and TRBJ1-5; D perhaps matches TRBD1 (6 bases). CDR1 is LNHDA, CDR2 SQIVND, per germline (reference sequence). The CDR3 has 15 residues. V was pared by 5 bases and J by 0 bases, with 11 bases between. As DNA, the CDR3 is TGTGCCAGTAGTGCCAGGACAGTTAGCAATCAGCCCCAGCATTTT. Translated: CASSARTVSNQPQHF.

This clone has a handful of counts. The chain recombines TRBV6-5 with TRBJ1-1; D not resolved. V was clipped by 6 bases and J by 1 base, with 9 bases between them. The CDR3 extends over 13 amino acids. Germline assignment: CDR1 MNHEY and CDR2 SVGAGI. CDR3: CASSRSGNTEAFF. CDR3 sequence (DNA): TGTGCCAGCAGCCGCTCGGGGAACACTGAAGCTTTCTTT.

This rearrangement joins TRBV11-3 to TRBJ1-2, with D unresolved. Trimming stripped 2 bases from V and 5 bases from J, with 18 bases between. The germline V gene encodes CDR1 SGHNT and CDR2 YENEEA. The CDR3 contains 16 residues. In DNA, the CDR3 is TGTGCCAGCAGCTTACGGGTAGGCTCAACGGGTTATGGCTACACCTTC. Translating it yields CASSLRVGSTGYGYTF.

This CDR3 reads CSVLAGPDTQYF. The CDR3 bases are TGCAGCGTCCTAGCGGGGCCCGATACGCAGTATTTT. The chain is built from TRBV29-1 and TRBJ2-3; 9 bases align to TRBD2. After removal of 6 bases from V and 6 bases from J, the junction contained 4 bases not matched to a gene. Germline CDR1 reads SQVTM; CDR2 reads ANQGSEA. The CDR3 is 12 amino acids.

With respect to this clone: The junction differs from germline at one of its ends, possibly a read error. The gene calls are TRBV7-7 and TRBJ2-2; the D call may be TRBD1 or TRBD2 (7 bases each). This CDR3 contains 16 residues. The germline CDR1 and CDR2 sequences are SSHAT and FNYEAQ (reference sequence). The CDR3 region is CASSGDRDRYTGELFF. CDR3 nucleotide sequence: TGTGCTAGCAGCGGGGACCGGGACAGATACACCGGGGAGCTGTTTTTT.

CDR3 sequence: CASSFSAGHSYNEQFF. In DNA, the CDR3 is TGCGCCAGCAGCTTCTCAGCGGGGCACTCCTACAATGAGCAGTTCTTC. This sequence joins TRBV5-1 and TRBJ2-1, with 7 bases that match TRBD2. Germline lookup yields CDR1 SGHRS and CDR2 YFSETQ. Trimming removed 2 bases from V and 0 bases from J; junction bases left unmatched: 5. This CDR3 is built from 16 residues.

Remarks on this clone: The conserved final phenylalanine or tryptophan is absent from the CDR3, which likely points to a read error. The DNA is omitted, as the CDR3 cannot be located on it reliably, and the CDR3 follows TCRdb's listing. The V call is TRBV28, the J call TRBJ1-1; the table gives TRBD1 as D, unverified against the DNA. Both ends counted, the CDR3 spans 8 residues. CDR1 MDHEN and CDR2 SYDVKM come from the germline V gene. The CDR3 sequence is CARRGTGK.

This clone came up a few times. This CDR3 reads CASSEWGGNEKLFF. The CDR3 DNA is TGTGCCAGCAGTGAATGGGGAGGTAATGAAAAACTGTTTTTT. The chain is built from TRBV6-1 and TRBJ1-4; no definite D call. Germline-derived CDR1 and CDR2 are MNHNS and SASEGT. The CDR3 spans 14 residues. V was cut by 2 bases and J by 4 bases, with 8 bases left in between.

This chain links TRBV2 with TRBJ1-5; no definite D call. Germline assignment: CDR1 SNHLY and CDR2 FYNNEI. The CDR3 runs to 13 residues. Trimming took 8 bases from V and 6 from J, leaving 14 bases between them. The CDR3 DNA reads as TGTGCCAGCGCGGGAGGGCCGGGTCAGCCCCAGCATTTT. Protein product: CASAGGPGQPQHF.

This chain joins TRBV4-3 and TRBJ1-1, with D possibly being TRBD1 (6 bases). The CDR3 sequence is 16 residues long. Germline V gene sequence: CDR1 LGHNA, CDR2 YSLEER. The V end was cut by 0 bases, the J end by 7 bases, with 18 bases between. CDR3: CASSQDISWVGGEAFF. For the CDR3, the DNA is TGCGCCAGCAGCCAAGATATTAGTTGGGTAGGGGGTGAAGCTTTCTTT.

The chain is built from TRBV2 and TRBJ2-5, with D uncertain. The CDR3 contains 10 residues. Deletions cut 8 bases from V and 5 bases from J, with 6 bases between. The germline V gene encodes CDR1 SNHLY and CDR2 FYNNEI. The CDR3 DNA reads TGTGCCAGCGGCCATGAGACCCAGTACTTC. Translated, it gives CASGHETQYF.